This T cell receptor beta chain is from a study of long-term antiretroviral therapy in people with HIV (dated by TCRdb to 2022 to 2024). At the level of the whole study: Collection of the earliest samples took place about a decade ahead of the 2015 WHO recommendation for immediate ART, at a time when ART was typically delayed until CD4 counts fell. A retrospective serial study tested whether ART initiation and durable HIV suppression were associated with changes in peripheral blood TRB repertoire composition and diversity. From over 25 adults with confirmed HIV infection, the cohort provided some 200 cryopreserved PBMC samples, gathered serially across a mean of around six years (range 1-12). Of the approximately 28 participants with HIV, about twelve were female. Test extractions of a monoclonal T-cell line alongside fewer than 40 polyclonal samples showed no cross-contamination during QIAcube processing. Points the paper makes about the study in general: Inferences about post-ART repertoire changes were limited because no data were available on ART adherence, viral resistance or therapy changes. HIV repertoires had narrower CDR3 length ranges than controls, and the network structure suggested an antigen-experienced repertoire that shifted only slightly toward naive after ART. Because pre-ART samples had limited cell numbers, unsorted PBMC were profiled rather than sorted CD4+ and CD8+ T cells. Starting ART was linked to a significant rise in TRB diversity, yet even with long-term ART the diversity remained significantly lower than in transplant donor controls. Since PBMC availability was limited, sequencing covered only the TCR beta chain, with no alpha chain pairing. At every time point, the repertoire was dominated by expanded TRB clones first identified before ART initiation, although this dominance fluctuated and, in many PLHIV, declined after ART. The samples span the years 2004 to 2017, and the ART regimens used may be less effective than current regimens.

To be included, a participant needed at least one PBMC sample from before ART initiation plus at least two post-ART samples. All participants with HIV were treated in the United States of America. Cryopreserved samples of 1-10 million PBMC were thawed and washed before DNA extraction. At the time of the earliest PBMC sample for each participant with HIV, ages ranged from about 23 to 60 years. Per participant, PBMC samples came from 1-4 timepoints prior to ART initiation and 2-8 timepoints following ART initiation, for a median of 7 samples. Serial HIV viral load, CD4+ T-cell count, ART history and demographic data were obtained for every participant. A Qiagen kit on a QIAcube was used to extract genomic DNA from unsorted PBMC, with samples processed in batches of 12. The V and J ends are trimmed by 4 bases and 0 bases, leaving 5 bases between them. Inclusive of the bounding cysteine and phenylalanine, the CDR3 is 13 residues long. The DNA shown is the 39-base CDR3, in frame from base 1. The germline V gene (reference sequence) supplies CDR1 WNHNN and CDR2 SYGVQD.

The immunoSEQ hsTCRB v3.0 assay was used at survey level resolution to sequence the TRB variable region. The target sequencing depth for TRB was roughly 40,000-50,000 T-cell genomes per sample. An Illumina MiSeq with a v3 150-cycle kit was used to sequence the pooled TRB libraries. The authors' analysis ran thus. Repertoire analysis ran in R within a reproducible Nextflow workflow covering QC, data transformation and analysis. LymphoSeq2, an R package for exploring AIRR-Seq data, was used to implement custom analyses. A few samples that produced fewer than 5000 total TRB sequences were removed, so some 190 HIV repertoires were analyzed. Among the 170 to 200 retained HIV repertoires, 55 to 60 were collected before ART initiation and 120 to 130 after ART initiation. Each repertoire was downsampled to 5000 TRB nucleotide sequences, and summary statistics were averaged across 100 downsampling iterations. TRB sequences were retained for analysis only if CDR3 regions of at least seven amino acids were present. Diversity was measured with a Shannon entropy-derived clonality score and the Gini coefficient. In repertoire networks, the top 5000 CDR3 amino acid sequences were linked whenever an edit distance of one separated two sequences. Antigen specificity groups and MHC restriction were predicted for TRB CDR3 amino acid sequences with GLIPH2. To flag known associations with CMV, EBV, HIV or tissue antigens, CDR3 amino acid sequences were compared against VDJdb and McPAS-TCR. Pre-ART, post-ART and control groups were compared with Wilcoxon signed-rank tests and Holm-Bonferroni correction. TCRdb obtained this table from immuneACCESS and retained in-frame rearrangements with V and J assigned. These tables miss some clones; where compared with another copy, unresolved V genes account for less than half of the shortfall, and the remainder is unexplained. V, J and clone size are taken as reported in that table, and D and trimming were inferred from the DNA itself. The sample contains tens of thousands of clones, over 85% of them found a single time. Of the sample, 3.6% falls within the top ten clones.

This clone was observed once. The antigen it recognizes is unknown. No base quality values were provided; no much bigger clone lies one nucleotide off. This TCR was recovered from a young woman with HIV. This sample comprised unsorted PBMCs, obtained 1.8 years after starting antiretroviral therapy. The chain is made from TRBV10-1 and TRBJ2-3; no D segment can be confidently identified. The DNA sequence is TGCGCCAGCAGTGTCGCTAGCACAGATACGCAGTATTTT. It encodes CASSVASTDTQYF.